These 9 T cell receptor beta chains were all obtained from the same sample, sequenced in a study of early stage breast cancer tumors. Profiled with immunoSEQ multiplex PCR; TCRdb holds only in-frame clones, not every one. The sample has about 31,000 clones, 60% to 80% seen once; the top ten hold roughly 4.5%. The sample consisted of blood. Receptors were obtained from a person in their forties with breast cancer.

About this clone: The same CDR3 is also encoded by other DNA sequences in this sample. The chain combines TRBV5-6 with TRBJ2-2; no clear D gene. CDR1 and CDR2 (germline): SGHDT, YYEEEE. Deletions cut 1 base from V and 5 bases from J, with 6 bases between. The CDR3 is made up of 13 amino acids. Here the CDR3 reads CASSLLHTGELFF. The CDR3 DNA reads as TGTGCCAGCAGCTTGTTGCATACCGGGGAGCTGTTTTTT.

The CDR3 protein is CATSREWGPRSGAFF. In nucleotides, the CDR3 is TGTGCCACCAGCAGAGAATGGGGGCCCCGCTCGGGAGCTTTCTTT. The gene calls are TRBV15 and TRBJ1-1; tentative D call: TRBD1 (6 bases). From germline, CDR1 is LNHNV and CDR2 YYDKDF (reference sequence). The CDR3 length is 15 residues. V was pared by 0 bases and J by 10 bases, with 18 bases between.

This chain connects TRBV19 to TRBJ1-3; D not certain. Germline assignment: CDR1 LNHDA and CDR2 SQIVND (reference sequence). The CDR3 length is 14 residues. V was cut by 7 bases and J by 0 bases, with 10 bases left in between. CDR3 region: CASIQTFSGNTIYF. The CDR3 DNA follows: TGTGCCAGTATCCAGACTTTCTCTGGAAACACCATATATTTT.

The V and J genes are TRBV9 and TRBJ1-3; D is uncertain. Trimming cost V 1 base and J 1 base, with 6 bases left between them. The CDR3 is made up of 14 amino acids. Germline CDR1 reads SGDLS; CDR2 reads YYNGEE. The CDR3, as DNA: TGTGCCAGCAGCGTATGGGGATCTGGAAACACCATATATTTT. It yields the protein CASSVWGSGNTIYF.

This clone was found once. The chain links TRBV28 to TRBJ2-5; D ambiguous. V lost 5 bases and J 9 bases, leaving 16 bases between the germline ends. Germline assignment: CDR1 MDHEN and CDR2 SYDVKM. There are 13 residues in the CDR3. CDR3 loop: CASSIHNPGAQYF. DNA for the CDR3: TGTGCCAGCAGTATACACAACCCCGGCGCCCAGTACTTC.

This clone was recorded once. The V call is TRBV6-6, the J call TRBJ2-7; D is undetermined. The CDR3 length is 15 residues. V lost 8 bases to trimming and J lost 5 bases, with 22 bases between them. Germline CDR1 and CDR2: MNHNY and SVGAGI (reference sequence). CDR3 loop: CASSRLRAESHEQYF. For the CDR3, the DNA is TGTGCCAGCTCAAGACTTCGGGCAGAGTCCCACGAGCAGTACTTC.

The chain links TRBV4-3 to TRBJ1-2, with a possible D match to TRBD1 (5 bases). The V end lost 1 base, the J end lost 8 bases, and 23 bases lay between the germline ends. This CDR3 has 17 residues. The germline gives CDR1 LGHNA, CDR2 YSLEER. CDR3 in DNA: TGCGCCAGCAGCCAAGTGGGGGACTTAGGGTTGCTGCAGGGCTACACCTTC. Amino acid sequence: CASSQVGDLGLLQGYTF.

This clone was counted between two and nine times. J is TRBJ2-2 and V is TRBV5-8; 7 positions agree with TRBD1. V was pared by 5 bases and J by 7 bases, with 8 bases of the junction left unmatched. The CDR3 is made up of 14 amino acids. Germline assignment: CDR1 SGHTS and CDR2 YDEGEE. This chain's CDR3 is CASSRDRWDGELFF. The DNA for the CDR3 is TGTGCCAGCAGTCGGGACAGATGGGACGGGGAGCTGTTTTTT.

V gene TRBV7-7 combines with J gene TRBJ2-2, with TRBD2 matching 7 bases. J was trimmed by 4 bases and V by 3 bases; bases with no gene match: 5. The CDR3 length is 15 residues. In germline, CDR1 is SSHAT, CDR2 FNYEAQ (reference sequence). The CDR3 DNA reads TGTGCCAGCAGCTTCAACGGGAGGTTCACCGGGGAGCTGTTTTTT. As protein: CASSFNGRFTGELFF.